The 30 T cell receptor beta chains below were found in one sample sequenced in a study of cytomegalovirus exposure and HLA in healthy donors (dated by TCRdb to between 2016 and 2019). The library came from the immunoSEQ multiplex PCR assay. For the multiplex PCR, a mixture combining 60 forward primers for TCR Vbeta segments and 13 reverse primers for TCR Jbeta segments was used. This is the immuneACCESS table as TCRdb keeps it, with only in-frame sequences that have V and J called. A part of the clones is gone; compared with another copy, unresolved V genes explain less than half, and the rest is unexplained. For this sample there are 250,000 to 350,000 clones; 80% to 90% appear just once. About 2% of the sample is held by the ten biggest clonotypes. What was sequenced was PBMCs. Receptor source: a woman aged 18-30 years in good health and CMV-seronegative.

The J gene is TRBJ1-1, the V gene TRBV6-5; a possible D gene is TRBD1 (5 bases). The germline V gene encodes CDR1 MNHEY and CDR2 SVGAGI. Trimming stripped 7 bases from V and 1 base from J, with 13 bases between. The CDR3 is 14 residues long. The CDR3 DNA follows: TGTGCCAGCACCTTATCGGACAAGAACACTGAAGCTTTCTTT. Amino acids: CASTLSDKNTEAFF.

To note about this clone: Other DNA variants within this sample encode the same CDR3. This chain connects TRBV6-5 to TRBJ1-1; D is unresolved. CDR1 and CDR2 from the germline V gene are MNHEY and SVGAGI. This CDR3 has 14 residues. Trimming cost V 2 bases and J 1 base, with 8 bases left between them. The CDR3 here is CASSYGSGNTEAFF. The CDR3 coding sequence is TGTGCCAGCAGTTACGGCTCAGGGAACACTGAAGCTTTCTTT.

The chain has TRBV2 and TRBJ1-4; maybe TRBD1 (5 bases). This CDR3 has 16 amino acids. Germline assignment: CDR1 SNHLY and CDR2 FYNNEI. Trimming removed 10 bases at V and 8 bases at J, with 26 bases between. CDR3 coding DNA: TGTGCCATCCAGAGGCAGGGCCCGAACGCCTACGAAAAACTGTTTTTT. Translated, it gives CAIQRQGPNAYEKLFF.

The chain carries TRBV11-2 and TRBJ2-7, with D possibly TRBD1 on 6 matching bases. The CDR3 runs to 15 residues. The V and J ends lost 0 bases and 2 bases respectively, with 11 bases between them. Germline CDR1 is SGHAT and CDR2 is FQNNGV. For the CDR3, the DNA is TGTGCCAGCAGCTTAGACGGGACACGACCCTACGAGCAGTACTTC. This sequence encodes CASSLDGTRPYEQYF.

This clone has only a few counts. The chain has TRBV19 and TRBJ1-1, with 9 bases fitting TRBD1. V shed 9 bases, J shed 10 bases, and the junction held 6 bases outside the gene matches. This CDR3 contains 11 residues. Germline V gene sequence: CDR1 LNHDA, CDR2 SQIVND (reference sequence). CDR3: CASRDRVVAFF. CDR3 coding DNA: TGTGCCAGCCGGGACAGGGTAGTAGCTTTCTTT.

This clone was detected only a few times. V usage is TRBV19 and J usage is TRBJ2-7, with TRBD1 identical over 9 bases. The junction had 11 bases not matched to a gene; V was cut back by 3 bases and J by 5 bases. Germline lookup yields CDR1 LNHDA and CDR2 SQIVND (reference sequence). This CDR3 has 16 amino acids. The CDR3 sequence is CASSINWGTGSDEQYF. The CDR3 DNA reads TGTGCCAGTAGTATTAATTGGGGGACAGGGAGCGACGAGCAGTACTTC.

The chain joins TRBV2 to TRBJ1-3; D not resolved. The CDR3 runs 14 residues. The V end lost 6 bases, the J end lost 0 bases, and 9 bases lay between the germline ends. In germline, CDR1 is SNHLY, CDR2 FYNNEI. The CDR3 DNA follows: TGTGCCAGCAGCCGGGGATCCTCTGGAAACACCATATATTTT. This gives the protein CASSRGSSGNTIYF. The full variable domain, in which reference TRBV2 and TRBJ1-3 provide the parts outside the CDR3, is EPEVTQTPSHQVTQMGQEVILRCVPISNHLYFYWYRQILGQKVEFLVSFYNNEISEKSEIFDDQFSVERPDGSNFTLKIRSTKLEDSAMYFCASSRGSSGNTIYFGEGSWLTVV.

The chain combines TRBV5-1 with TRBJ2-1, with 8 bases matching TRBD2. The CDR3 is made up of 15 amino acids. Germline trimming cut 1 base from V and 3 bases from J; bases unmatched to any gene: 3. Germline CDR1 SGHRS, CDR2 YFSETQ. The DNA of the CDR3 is TGCGCCAGCAGCTTGTTGGCGGGGGGCTACAATGAGCAGTTCTTC. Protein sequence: CASSLLAGGYNEQFF.

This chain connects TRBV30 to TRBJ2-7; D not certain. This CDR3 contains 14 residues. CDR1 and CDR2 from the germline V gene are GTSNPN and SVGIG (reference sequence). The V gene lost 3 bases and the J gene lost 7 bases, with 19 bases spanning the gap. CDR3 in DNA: TGTGCCTGGAGCCCATCCATAGCTAGTAGGGAGCAGTACTTC. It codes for CAWSPSIASREQYF.

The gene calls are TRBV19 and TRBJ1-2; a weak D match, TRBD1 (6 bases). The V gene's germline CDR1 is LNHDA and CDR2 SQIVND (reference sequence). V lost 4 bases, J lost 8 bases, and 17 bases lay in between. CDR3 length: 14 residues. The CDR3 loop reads CASSKETTGSGYTF. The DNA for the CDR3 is TGTGCCAGTAGTAAAGAGACCACAGGGAGCGGCTACACCTTC.

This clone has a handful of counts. CDR3 coding DNA: TGTGCCAGCAGCTTATCAGGGTATGGCTACACCTTC. This gives the protein CASSLSGYGYTF. The rearrangement joins TRBV11-2 to TRBJ1-2, with TRBD1 as a possible D gene (5 bases). This CDR3 contains 12 residues. The germline V gene has CDR1 SGHAT and CDR2 FQNNGV. V was trimmed by 2 bases and J by 5 bases, leaving 6 bases between them.

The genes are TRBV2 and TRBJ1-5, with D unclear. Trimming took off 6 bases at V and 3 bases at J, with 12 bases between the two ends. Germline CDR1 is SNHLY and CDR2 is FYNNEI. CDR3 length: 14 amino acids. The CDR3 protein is CASRLTGNNQPQHF. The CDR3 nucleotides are TGTGCCAGCAGGTTGACGGGGAACAATCAGCCCCAGCATTTT.

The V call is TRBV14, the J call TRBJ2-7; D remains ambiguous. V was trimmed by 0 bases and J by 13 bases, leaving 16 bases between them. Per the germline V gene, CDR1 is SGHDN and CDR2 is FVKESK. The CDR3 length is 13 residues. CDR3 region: CASSQDSRPTRYF. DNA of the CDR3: TGTGCCAGCAGCCAAGATAGCCGCCCCACACGTTACTTC.

The CDR3 bases are TGTGCCAGCGCGACAGGGGGGAACACTGAAGCTTTCTTT. Its protein is CASATGGNTEAFF. This rearrangement joins TRBV2 to TRBJ1-1, with 9 bases aligning to TRBD1. The CDR3 length is 13 residues. Germline trimming cut 8 bases from V and 1 base from J; bases unmatched to any gene: 2. Germline V gene lookup returns CDR1 SNHLY and CDR2 FYNNEI. Filled out from reference TRBV2 and TRBJ1-1, the complete variable domain reads EPEVTQTPSHQVTQMGQEVILRCVPISNHLYFYWYRQILGQKVEFLVSFYNNEISEKSEIFDDQFSVERPDGSNFTLKIRSTKLEDSAMYFCASATGGNTEAFFGQGTRLTVV.

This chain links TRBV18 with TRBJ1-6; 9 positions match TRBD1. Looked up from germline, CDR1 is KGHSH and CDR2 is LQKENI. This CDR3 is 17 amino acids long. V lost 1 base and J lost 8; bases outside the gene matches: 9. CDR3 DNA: TGTGCCAGCTCACCACGAGCCGGGGACAGGGTTGATTCACCCCTCCACTTT. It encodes CASSPRAGDRVDSPLHF.

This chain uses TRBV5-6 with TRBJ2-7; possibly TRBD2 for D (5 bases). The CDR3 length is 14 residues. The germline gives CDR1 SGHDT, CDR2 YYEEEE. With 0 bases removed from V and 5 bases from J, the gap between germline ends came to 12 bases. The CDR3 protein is CASSLGVALNEQYF. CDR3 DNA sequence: TGTGCCAGCAGCTTGGGGGTAGCGCTCAACGAGCAGTACTTC. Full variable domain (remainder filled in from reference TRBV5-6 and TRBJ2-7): DAGVTQSPTHLIKTRGQQVTLRCSPKSGHDTVSWYQQALGQGPQFIFQYYEEEERQRGNFPDRFSGHQFPNYSSELNVNALLLGDSALYLCASSLGVALNEQYFGPGTRLTVT.

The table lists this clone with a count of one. The CDR3 bases are TGTGCCAGCAGCCCACGACTAGCCCTCCAGTACAATGAGCAGTTCTTC. This gives the protein CASSPRLALQYNEQFF. The chain employs TRBV11-2 and TRBJ2-1; 7 nucleotides align to TRBD2. CDR1 is SGHAT, CDR2 FQNNGV, per germline. Unmatched junction bases numbered 11, after V lost 5 bases and J lost 4 bases. This CDR3 comprises 16 residues.

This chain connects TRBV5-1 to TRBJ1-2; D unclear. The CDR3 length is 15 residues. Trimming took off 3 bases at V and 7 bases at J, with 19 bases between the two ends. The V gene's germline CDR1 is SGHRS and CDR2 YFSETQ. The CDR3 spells CASSSEGLSSSGYTF. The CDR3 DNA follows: TGCGCCAGCAGCTCGGAAGGACTCTCGTCGTCTGGCTACACCTTC.

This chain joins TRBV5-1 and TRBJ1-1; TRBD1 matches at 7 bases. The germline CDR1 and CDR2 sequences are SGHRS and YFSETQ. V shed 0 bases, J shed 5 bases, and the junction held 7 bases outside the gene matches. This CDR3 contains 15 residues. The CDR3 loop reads CASSLGEGARTEAFF. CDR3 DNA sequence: TGCGCCAGCAGCTTGGGAGAGGGGGCGCGTACTGAAGCTTTCTTT.

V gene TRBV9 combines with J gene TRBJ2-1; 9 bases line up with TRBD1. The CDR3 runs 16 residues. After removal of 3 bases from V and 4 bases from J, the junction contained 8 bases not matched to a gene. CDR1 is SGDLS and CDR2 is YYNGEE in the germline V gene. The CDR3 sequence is CASSAPRDRAYNEQFF. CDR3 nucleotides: TGTGCCAGCAGCGCCCCCCGGGACAGGGCGTACAATGAGCAGTTCTTC.

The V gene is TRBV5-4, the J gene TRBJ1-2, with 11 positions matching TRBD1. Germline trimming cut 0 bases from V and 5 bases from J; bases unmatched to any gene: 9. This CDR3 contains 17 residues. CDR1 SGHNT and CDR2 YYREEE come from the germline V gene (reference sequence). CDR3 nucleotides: TGTGCCAGCAGCTTGGCCGGGACAGGGGGATTATCGTATGGCTACACCTTC. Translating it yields CASSLAGTGGLSYGYTF.

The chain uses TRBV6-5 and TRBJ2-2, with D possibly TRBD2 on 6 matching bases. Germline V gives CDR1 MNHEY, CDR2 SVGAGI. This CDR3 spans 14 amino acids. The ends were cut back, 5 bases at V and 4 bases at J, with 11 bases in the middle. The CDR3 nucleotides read TGTGCCAGCAGTGCGCCCGGGGGCACCGGGGAGCTGTTTTTT. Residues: CASSAPGGTGELFF.

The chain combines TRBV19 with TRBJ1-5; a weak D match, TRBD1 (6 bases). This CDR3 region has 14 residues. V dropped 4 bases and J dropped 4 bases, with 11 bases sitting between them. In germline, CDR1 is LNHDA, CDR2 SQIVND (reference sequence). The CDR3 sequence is CASSRTTGNQPQHF. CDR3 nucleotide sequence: TGTGCCAGTAGTAGGACGACAGGTAATCAGCCCCAGCATTTT.

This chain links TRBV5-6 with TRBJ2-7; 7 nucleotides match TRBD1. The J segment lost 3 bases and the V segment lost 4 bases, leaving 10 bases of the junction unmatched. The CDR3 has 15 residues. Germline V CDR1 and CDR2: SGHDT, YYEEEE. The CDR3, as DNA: TGTGCCAGCAGCCCAGGGACAGAGGTCCTCTACGAGCAGTACTTC. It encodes CASSPGTEVLYEQYF. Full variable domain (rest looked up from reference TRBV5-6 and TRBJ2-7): DAGVTQSPTHLIKTRGQQVTLRCSPKSGHDTVSWYQQALGQGPQFIFQYYEEEERQRGNFPDRFSGHQFPNYSSELNVNALLLGDSALYLCASSPGTEVLYEQYFGPGTRLTVT.

The CDR3 is CASSLAGGPSDTQYF. In DNA form, the CDR3 reads TGTGCCAGCAGCTTGGCGGGGGGGCCCTCAGATACGCAGTATTTT. The chain recombines TRBV5-4 with TRBJ2-3; 8 bases fit TRBD2. J gave up 4 bases and V 0 bases, and 4 bases lay outside the gene matches. Germline V gene data show CDR1 as SGHNT and CDR2 as YYREEE (reference sequence). This CDR3 has 15 amino acids.

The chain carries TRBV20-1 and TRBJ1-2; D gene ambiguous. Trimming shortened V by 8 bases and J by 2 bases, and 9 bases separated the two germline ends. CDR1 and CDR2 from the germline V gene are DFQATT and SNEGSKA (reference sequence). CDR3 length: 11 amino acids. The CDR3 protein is CSFWLNYGYTF. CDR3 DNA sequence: TGCAGTTTTTGGCTCAACTATGGCTACACCTTC.

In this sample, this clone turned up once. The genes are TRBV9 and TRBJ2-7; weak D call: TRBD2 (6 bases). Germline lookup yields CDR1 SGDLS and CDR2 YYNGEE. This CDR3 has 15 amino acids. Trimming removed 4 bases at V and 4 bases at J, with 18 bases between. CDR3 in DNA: TGTGCCAGCAGCCCAGACAACCCGGGGGTTTACGAGCAGTACTTC. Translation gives CASSPDNPGVYEQYF. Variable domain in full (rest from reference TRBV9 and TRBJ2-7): DSGVTQTPKHLITATGQRVTLRCSPRSGDLSVYWYQQSLDQGLQFLIQYYNGEERAKGNILERFSAQQFPDLHSELNLSSLELGDSALYFCASSPDNPGVYEQYFGPGTRLTVT.

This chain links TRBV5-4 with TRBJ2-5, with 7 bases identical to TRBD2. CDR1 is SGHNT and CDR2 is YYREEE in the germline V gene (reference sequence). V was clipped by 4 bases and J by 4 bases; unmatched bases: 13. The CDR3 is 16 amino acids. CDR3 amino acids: CASSPMTSRGVETQYF. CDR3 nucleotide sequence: TGTGCCAGCAGCCCGATGACTAGCCGGGGGGTAGAGACCCAGTACTTC.

Written as DNA, the CDR3 is TGTGCCAGCAGCGTAGATCCCCGACTCAGCACAGATACGCAGTATTTT. Translating gives CASSVDPRLSTDTQYF. The chain links TRBV9 to TRBJ2-3; D not certain. The CDR3 totals 16 residues. Germline V lookup: CDR1 SGDLS, CDR2 YYNGEE. The V end was cut by 0 bases, the J end by 0 bases, with 11 bases between.

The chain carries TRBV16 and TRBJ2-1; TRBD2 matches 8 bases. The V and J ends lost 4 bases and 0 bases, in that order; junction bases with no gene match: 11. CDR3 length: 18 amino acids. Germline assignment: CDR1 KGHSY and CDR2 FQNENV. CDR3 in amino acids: CASSPIGERGSSYNEQFF. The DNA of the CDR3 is TGTGCCAGCAGCCCAATCGGGGAGCGGGGGAGCTCCTACAATGAGCAGTTCTTC.